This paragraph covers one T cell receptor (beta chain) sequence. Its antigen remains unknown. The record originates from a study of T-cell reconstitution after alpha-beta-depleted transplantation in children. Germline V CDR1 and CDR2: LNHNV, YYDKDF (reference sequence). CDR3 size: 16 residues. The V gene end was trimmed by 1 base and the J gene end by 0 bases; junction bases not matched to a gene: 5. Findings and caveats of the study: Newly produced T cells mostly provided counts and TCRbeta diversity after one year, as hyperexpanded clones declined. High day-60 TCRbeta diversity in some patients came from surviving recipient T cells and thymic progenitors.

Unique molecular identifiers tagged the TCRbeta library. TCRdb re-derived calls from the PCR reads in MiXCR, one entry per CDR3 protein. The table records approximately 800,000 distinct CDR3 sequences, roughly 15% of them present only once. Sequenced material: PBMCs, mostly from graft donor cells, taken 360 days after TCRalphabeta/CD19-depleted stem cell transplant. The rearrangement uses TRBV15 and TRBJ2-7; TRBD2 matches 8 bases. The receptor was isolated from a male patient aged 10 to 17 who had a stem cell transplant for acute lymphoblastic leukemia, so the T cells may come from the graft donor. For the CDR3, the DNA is TGTGCCACCAGCAGAGTAGCGGGAATCAGCTCCTACGAGCAGTACTTC. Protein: CATSRVAGISSYEQYF.